A single sample is the source of the 11 T cell receptor beta chains below, sequenced in a study of spatial heterogeneity in lung cancer. Time point given: sample taken at primary tumor resection. No cells were sorted before sequencing. The whole RNA sequenced was extracted from tumor, nontumor lung or frozen PBMC. TCRdb recomputed calls from the 5' RACE reads with MiXCR, one row per CDR3 protein. Here the sample spans approximately 5,500 distinct CDR3 sequences, approximately 24% being singletons. This sample comprised PBMCs, obtained at surgery. These TCRs come from a male donor with early-stage non-small cell lung cancer.

Relative to its sample, this clonotype is medium-sized. This chain joins TRBV29-1 and TRBJ2-3; TRBD2 might be the D (6 bases). The CDR3 is 12 residues long. Germline V lookup: CDR1 SQVTM, CDR2 ANQGSEA. Trimming pared 3 bases from V and 4 bases from J, leaving 8 bases between. The CDR3 sequence is CSVDAGSDTQYF. In DNA, the CDR3 is TGCAGCGTTGATGCGGGATCAGATACGCAGTATTTT.

J is TRBJ2-1 and V is TRBV20-1; 11 bases agree with TRBD2. Germline-derived CDR1 and CDR2 are DFQATT and SNEGSKA (reference sequence). The CDR3 covers 14 residues. J gave up 5 bases and V 6 bases, and 6 bases lay outside the gene matches. The CDR3 region has the DNA TGCAGTGCGACCGGGACTAGCGGAAACAATGAGCAGTTCTTC. Translation: CSATGTSGNNEQFF.

This clonotype is medium-sized. The J gene is TRBJ2-3, the V gene TRBV28, with 12 bases matching TRBD2. This CDR3 is 16 amino acids long. Trimming cost V 2 bases and J 3 bases; bases outside gene matches: 3. CDR1 and CDR2 from the germline V gene are MDHEN and SYDVKM. The CDR3 nucleotides are TGTGCCAGCAGTTTAGGCCTAGCGGGAGGGACAGATACGCAGTATTTT. Its protein product is CASSLGLAGGTDTQYF.

By share, this clonotype counts as medium-sized. CDR3 DNA: TGTGCCAGCAGCCCTCTGGTTGATGAGCAGTTCTTC. Translated: CASSPLVDEQFF. The chain recombines TRBV9 with TRBJ2-1; the D is unclear. This CDR3 is 12 amino acids long. CDR1 is SGDLS and CDR2 is YYNGEE in the germline V gene. The germline V and J ends were trimmed by 4 bases and 8 bases, with 10 bases remaining between them.

This clonotype is judged medium-sized. V is TRBV9 and J is TRBJ1-3; D uncertain. Trimming removed 0 bases at V and 0 bases at J, with 7 bases between. The CDR3 sequence is 15 residues long. CDR1 and CDR2 (germline): SGDLS, YYNGEE. The CDR3 nucleotides read TGTGCCAGCAGCGTAGACGGCAACTCTGGAAACACCATATATTTT. Translating it yields CASSVDGNSGNTIYF.

This clonotype is medium-sized by share. CDR3 DNA sequence: TGTGCCATCAGTGAGTCGGGGGATCAGCCCCAGCATTTT. It encodes CAISESGDQPQHF. V gene TRBV10-3 combines with J gene TRBJ1-5, with a weak D call TRBD1 (5 bases). This CDR3 has 13 residues. The V end was cut by 0 bases, the J end by 5 bases, with 5 bases between. Germline CDR1 reads ENHRY; CDR2 reads SYGVKD.

By share, this clonotype ranks as medium-sized (0.01 to 0.1%). The chain has TRBV14 and TRBJ1-1; 8 positions agree with TRBD1. The J segment lost 3 bases and the V segment lost 0 bases, leaving 9 bases of the junction unmatched. Germline V gene data show CDR1 as SGHDN and CDR2 as FVKESK. The CDR3 length is 17 residues. Here the CDR3 DNA reads TGTGCCAGCAGCCAAGAAGGGGACAGGAATAAAGACACTGAAGCTTTCTTT. Its protein product is CASSQEGDRNKDTEAFF.

This clonotype is labeled medium-sized. CDR3 protein: CASSSGAGVTEAFF. Here the CDR3 DNA reads TGTGCCAGCTCATCAGGGGCGGGGGTCACTGAAGCTTTCTTT. This chain links TRBV18 with TRBJ1-1, with a possible D match to TRBD1 (6 bases). Trimming shortened V by 5 bases and J by 4 bases, and 14 bases separated the two germline ends. Germline V lookup: CDR1 KGHSH, CDR2 LQKENI. The CDR3 spans 14 residues. Variable domain in full (rest from reference TRBV18 and TRBJ1-1): NAGVMQNPRHLVRRRGQEARLRCSPMKGHSHVYWYRQLPEEGLKFMVYLQKENIIDESGMPKERFSAEFPKEGPSILRIQQVVRGDSAAYFCASSSGAGVTEAFFGQGTRLTVV.

There are many counts of this clonotype. The chain has TRBV15 and TRBJ2-6, with TRBD1 as a possible D gene (6 bases). Looked up from germline, CDR1 is LNHNV and CDR2 is YYDKDF (reference sequence). V was pared by 5 bases and J by 0 bases, with 11 bases between. This CDR3 is 16 amino acids long. CDR3: CATSPTGSSGANVLTF. CDR3 DNA: TGTGCCACCAGCCCCACAGGGAGCTCTGGGGCCAACGTCCTGACTTTC.

This clonotype is medium-sized (0.01 to 0.1%) within its sample. This chain joins TRBV28 and TRBJ1-1; a weak D match, TRBD1 (5 bases). Germline lookup yields CDR1 MDHEN and CDR2 SYDVKM. This CDR3 spans 11 amino acids. V was clipped by 10 bases and J by 8 bases, with 14 bases between them. The CDR3 spells CAIKGVLEAFF. In nucleotides, the CDR3 is TGTGCCATCAAAGGGGTCTTAGAAGCTTTCTTT.

This clonotype was recorded a few times. The chain is built from TRBV9 and TRBJ2-2; 8 bases line up with TRBD2. Unmatched junction bases numbered 9, after V lost 6 bases and J lost 5 bases. Looked up from germline, CDR1 is SGDLS and CDR2 is YYNGEE. The CDR3 consists of 15 residues. This CDR3 reads CASNLGTSRTGELFF. Here the CDR3 DNA reads TGTGCCAGCAACTTGGGGACTAGTCGTACCGGGGAGCTGTTTTTT. The whole variable domain, filled in from reference TRBV9 and TRBJ2-2, reads DSGVTQTPKHLITATGQRVTLRCSPRSGDLSVYWYQQSLDQGLQFLIQYYNGEERAKGNILERFSAQQFPDLHSELNLSSLELGDSALYFCASNLGTSRTGELFFGEGSRLTVL.